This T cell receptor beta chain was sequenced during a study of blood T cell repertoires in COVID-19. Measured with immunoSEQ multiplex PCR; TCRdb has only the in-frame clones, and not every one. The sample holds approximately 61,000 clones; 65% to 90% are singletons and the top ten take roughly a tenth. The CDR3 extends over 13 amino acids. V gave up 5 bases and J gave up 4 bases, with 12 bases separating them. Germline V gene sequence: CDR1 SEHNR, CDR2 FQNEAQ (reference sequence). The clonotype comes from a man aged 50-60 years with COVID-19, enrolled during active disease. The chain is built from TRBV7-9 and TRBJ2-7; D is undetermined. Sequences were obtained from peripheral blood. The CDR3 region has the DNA TGTGCCAGCAGCATTGCCCTGACTTACGAGCAGTACTTC. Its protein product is CASSIALTYEQYF. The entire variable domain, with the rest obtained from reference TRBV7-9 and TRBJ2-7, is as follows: DTGVSQNPRHKITKRGQNVTFRCDPISEHNRLYWYRQTLGQGPEFLTYFQNEAQLEKSRLLSDRFSAERPKGSFSTLEIQRTEQGDSAMYLCASSIALTYEQYFGPGTRLTVT.